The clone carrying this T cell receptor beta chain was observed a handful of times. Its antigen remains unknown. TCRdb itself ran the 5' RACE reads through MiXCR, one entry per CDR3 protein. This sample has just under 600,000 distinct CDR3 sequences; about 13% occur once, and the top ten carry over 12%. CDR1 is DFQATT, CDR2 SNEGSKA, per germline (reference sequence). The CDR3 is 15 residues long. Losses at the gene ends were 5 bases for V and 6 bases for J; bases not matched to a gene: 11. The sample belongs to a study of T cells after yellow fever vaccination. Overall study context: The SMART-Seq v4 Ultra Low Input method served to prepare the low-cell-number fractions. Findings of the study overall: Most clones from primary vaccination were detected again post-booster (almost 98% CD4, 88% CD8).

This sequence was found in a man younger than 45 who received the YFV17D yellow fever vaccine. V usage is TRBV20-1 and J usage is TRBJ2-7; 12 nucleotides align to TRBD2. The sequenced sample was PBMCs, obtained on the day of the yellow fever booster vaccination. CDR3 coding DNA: TGCAGTGCTTATGAACGACTAGCGGGAGTGGGCGAGCAGTACTTC. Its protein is CSAYERLAGVGEQYF.